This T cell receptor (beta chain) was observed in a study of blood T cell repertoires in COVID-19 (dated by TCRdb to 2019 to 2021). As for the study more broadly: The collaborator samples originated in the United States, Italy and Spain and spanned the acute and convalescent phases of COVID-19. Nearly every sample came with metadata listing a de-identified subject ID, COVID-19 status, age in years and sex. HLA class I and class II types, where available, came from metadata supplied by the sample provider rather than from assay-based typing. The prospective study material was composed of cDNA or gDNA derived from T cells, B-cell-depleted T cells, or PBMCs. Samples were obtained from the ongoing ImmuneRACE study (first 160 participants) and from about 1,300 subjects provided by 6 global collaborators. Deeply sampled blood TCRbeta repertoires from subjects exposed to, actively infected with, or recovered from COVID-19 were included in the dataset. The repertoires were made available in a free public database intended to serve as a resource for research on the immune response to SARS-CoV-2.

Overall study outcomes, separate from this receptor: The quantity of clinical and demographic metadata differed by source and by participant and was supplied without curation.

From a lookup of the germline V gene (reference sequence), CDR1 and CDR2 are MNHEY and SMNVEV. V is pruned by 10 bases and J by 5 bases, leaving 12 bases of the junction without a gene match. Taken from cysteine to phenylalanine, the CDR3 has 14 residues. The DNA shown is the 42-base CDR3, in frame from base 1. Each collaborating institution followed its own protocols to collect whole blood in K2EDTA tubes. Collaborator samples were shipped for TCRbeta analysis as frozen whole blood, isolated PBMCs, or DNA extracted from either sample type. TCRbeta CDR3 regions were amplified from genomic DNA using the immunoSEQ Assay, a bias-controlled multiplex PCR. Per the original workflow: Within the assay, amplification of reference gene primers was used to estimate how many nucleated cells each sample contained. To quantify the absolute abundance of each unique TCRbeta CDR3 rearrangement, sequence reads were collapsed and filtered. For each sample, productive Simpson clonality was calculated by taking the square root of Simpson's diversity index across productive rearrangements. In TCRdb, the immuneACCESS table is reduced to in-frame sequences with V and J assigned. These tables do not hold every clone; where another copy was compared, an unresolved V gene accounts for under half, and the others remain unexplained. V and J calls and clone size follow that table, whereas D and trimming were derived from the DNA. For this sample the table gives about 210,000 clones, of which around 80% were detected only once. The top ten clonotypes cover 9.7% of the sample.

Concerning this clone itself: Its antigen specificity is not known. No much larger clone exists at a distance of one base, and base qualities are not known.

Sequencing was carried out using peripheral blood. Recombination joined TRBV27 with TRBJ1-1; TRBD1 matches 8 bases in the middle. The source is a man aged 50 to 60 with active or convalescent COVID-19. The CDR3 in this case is CATRQGQGVTEAFF. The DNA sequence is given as TGTGCCACCAGGCAAGGACAGGGAGTGACTGAAGCTTTCTTT.